This T cell receptor (beta chain) was identified during a study of blood T cell repertoires in COVID-19. Study-level background: Spain, Italy and the United States supplied samples that represented acute and convalescent COVID-19. T cells, B-cell-depleted T cells, or PBMCs provided the cDNA or gDNA that served as material.

Some clones are missing from TCRdb's copy, which holds only in-frame ones; the method was immunoSEQ multiplex PCR. The sample holds under 250,000 clones, around 82% seen once. Per the germline V gene, CDR1 is WSHSY and CDR2 is SAAADI. The CDR3 covers 14 residues. Trimming removed 6 bases from V and 4 bases from J; junction bases left unmatched: 6. The rearrangement joins TRBV10-2 to TRBJ2-5, with TRBD1 matching 9 bases. The sequence was collected from a man between 50 and 59 years old with active or convalescent COVID-19. The sample was peripheral blood. The CDR3 reads CASSRGQGRETQYF. DNA for the CDR3: TGCGCCAGCAGCCGGGGACAGGGTCGAGAGACCCAGTACTTC.